The next 24 T cell receptor beta chains were all read from a single sample in a study of blood T cell repertoires in COVID-19. Here immunoSEQ multiplex PCR was the method, and the copy in TCRdb shows in-frame clones only, minus some. This table holds 150,000 to 250,000 clones, roughly 90% found once. Sequenced material: PBMCs or T cells enriched from blood (not recorded which). These receptor sequences come from a woman between 25 and 40 years old who had recovered from COVID-19.

This clone was observed a single time. The rearrangement uses TRBV7-8 and TRBJ1-1; 7 nucleotides agree with TRBD1. From germline, CDR1 is SGHVS and CDR2 FQNEAQ. The CDR3 totals 14 residues. V trimming: 5 bases; J trimming: 0 bases; junction bases outside the gene matches: 3. CDR3 sequence: CASSIDRVNTEAFF. As DNA, the CDR3 is TGTGCCAGCAGCATTGACAGGGTGAACACTGAAGCTTTCTTT.

The gene calls are TRBV7-2 and TRBJ1-1, with a tentative D call TRBD1 (6 bases). V was clipped by 7 bases and J by 6 bases, with 15 bases between them. The CDR3 covers 13 residues. The germline V gene encodes CDR1 SGHTA and CDR2 FQGNSA. The CDR3 bases are TGTGCCAGCATGGACAGTTATAATCCTGAAGCTTTCTTT. This codes for CASMDSYNPEAFF.

The rearrangement joins TRBV6-5 to TRBJ2-5; D is possibly TRBD1 (6 bases). V was pared by 6 bases and J by 4 bases, with 18 bases between. The CDR3 sequence is 15 residues long. Germline V lookup: CDR1 MNHEY, CDR2 SVGAGI. The CDR3: CASSVSTGYRETQYF. CDR3 in DNA: TGTGCCAGCAGCGTCTCCACAGGGTATAGAGAGACCCAGTACTTC.

This clone was seen just once. V is TRBV12-3 or TRBV12-4 and J is TRBJ1-1; D perhaps matches TRBD1 (6 bases). The CDR3 has 13 residues. Trimming cost V 4 bases and J 1 base, with 7 bases left between them. The CDR3 is CASSYRENTEAFF. The CDR3 nucleotides are TGTGCCAGCAGTTACAGGGAGAACACTGAAGCTTTCTTT.

In regard to this clone: Compared with germline, one end of the junction differs, possibly owing to a read error. The chain uses TRBV9 and TRBJ1-5; 8 bases are a match to TRBD1. The CDR3 loop spans 15 amino acids. The germline V gene has CDR1 SGDLS and CDR2 YYNGEE. The DNA of the CDR3 is TGTGCCAGCAGCCCCCTAGGACAGGGCAATAAGCCCCAGCATTTT. Residues: CASSPLGQGNKPQHF.

CDR3: CASSGDRSSDTQYF. In nucleotides, the CDR3 is TGTGCCAGCTCCGGGGACAGGTCATCAGATACGCAGTATTTT. The chain links TRBV18 to TRBJ2-3, with TRBD1 identical over 8 bases. This CDR3 region has 14 residues. V shed 6 bases and J 4 bases; nucleotides not matched to a gene: 6. In germline, CDR1 is KGHSH, CDR2 LQKENI. The whole variable domain, filled in from reference TRBV18 and TRBJ2-3, reads NAGVMQNPRHLVRRRGQEARLRCSPMKGHSHVYWYRQLPEEGLKFMVYLQKENIIDESGMPKERFSAEFPKEGPSILRIQQVVRGDSAAYFCASSGDRSSDTQYFGPGTRLTVL.

The J gene is TRBJ1-1, the V gene TRBV6-2 or TRBV6-3; TRBD1 matches 8 bases. The CDR3 is 14 residues long. Trimming removed 4 bases from V and 6 bases from J; junction bases left unmatched: 7. CDR1 is MNHEY and CDR2 is SVGEGT in the germline V gene. This CDR3 reads CASSLQGGVAEAFF. CDR3 nucleotides: TGTGCCAGCAGTTTACAGGGGGGAGTCGCTGAAGCTTTCTTT.

The rearrangement joins TRBV19 to TRBJ1-2; D perhaps matches TRBD1 (6 bases). Germline V lookup: CDR1 LNHDA, CDR2 SQIVND (reference sequence). V was cut by 7 bases and J by 4 bases, with 16 bases left in between. CDR3 size: 14 residues. The CDR3 nucleotides read TGTGCCAGTAATGGACAGCCCGGGGCCTATGGCTACACCTTC. Protein product: CASNGQPGAYGYTF.

The genes are TRBV5-1 and TRBJ1-5; D uncertain. The CDR3 is made up of 14 amino acids. Trimming took 4 bases from V and 1 from J, leaving 9 bases between them. Germline V gives CDR1 SGHRS, CDR2 YFSETQ. CDR3 in amino acids: CASSEGQSNQPQHF. CDR3 DNA: TGCGCCAGCAGCGAGGGTCAGAGCAATCAGCCCCAGCATTTT.

The chain couples TRBV6-5 to TRBJ2-3, with TRBD1 matching over 7 bases. Per the germline V gene, CDR1 is MNHEY and CDR2 is SVGAGI. The CDR3 contains 14 residues. V trimming: 7 bases; J trimming: 4 bases; junction bases outside the gene matches: 8. The DNA of the CDR3 is TGTGCCAGCATTCGGGACAGAGCATCAGATACGCAGTATTTT. Translated, it gives CASIRDRASDTQYF.

CDR3 amino acids: CASSQTTGPGANVLTF. CDR3 bases: TGCGCCAGCAGCCAAACTACAGGGCCTGGGGCCAACGTCCTGACTTTC. The chain carries TRBV4-1 and TRBJ2-6; D possibly corresponds to TRBD1 (6 bases). V lost 2 bases to trimming and J lost 2 bases, with 10 bases between them. Germline CDR1 reads MGHRA; CDR2 reads YSYEKL. CDR3 length: 16 residues.

The DNA for the CDR3 is TGTGCCAGCAGTCGACAGGACCTCTACAATGAGCAGTTCTTC. As protein: CASSRQDLYNEQFF. This sequence joins TRBV2 and TRBJ2-1; tentative D call: TRBD1 (6 bases). V was pared by 5 bases and J by 3 bases, with 11 bases between. The V gene's germline CDR1 is SNHLY and CDR2 FYNNEI. CDR3 length equals 14 residues.

V and J are TRBV2 and TRBJ2-3, with 9 bases lining up with TRBD2. From germline, CDR1 is SNHLY and CDR2 FYNNEI. CDR3 size: 13 residues. Unmatched junction bases numbered 3, after V lost 7 bases and J lost 4 bases. CDR3 in amino acids: CASTSGESDTQYF. The CDR3 coding sequence is TGTGCCAGCACTAGCGGGGAGTCAGATACGCAGTATTTT.

The CDR3 DNA reads TGTGCCAGCAGTTCGTACCGGGACAGGGGCTACGAGCAGTACTTC. Amino acid sequence: CASSSYRDRGYEQYF. The V and J genes are TRBV6-5 and TRBJ2-7; 10 bases are shared with TRBD1. Germline V gene sequence: CDR1 MNHEY, CDR2 SVGAGI. The CDR3 extends over 15 amino acids. J lost 3 bases, V lost 4 bases, and 6 bases had no gene match.

The V and J genes are TRBV5-1 and TRBJ2-1, with 9 bases lining up with TRBD2. Germline CDR1 SGHRS, CDR2 YFSETQ. Trimming at V came to 4 bases and at J to 4 bases, leaving 15 bases not matched to a gene. CDR3 length equals 18 residues. The DNA for the CDR3 is TGCGCCAGCAGCGCAAAACCTTTGGGACTAGCATTGTACAATGAGCAGTTCTTC. It encodes CASSAKPLGLALYNEQFF. Full variable domain (missing parts from reference TRBV5-1 and TRBJ2-1): KAGVTQTPRYLIKTRGQQVTLSCSPISGHRSVSWYQQTPGQGLQFLFEYFSETQRNKGNFPGRFSGRQFSNSRSEMNVSTLELGDSALYLCASSAKPLGLALYNEQFFGPGTRLTVL.

The chain uses TRBV24-1 and TRBJ1-5; possibly TRBD1 for D (6 bases). Germline V gene data show CDR1 as KGHDR and CDR2 as SFDVKD. The V and J ends lost 3 bases and 3 bases respectively, with 17 bases between them. CDR3 size: 17 residues. The CDR3 is CATSDNGAGASNQPQHF. In nucleotides, the CDR3 is TGTGCCACCAGTGATAATGGGGCAGGGGCTTCCAATCAGCCCCAGCATTTT.

This chain links TRBV10-2 with TRBJ1-5, with 9 nucleotides matching TRBD1. V gave up 0 bases and J gave up 0 bases; unmatched junction bases: 3. This CDR3 region has 17 residues. Per germline, CDR1 WSHSY and CDR2 SAAADI. The DNA of the CDR3 is TGCGCCAGCAGTGAGTCGGGACAGGGTTATAGCAATCAGCCCCAGCATTTT. It specifies CASSESGQGYSNQPQHF.

The J gene is TRBJ1-2, the V gene TRBV2, with D tentatively TRBD1 (6 bases). There are 12 residues in the CDR3. Per the germline V gene, CDR1 is SNHLY and CDR2 is FYNNEI. V was shortened by 8 bases and J by 6 bases, with 13 bases between the two germline ends. The CDR3 DNA is TGTGCCAGCGAACAGGGTTGGGATGGCTACACCTTC. Amino acids: CASEQGWDGYTF.

This chain joins TRBV14 and TRBJ2-1; D uncertain. Trimming cost V 4 bases and J 9 bases, with 7 bases left between them. CDR3 length equals 11 residues. Germline V CDR1 and CDR2: SGHDN, FVKESK. CDR3 DNA sequence: TGTGCCAGCAGCCGTCAGGCTGAGCAGTTCTTC. It yields the protein CASSRQAEQFF.

V usage is TRBV9 and J usage is TRBJ2-1, with D perhaps matching TRBD2 (6 bases). Germline-derived CDR1 and CDR2 are SGDLS and YYNGEE. The CDR3 runs to 16 residues. V lost 0 bases to trimming and J lost 7 bases, with 17 bases between them. The CDR3 DNA is TGTGCCAGCAGCGTAGACGGGGCGGGGCGAGGGAATGAGCAGTTCTTC. Amino acid sequence: CASSVDGAGRGNEQFF.

This sequence joins TRBV18 and TRBJ1-1; 7 bases map to TRBD1. Looked up from germline, CDR1 is KGHSH and CDR2 is LQKENI. V was pared by 4 bases and J by 2 bases, with 7 bases of the junction left unmatched. The CDR3 runs 15 residues. CDR3 loop: CASSLSGQANTEAFF. The CDR3 nucleotides read TGTGCCAGCTCACTCAGTGGACAGGCCAACACTGAAGCTTTCTTT.

The chain carries TRBV12-3 or TRBV12-4 and TRBJ2-1; D is undetermined. Trimming left V 8 bases short and J 8 bases short, with 10 bases between. CDR3 length: 11 amino acids. CDR3 DNA sequence: TGTGCCAGCGGAGTAATACATGAGCAGTTCTTC. Protein product: CASGVIHEQFF.

The rearrangement uses TRBV5-1 and TRBJ1-1, with 10 bases identical to TRBD1. The CDR3 is 16 amino acids. V was clipped by 4 bases and J by 4 bases; unmatched bases: 10. Germline V gene lookup returns CDR1 SGHRS and CDR2 YFSETQ. CDR3 protein: CASSPTGGGSGTEAFF. CDR3 DNA sequence: TGCGCCAGCAGCCCGACAGGGGGCGGCTCGGGCACTGAAGCTTTCTTT.

This clone was seen repeatedly, ten times or more. The genes are TRBV7-8 and TRBJ2-5; possible D gene TRBD2, 6 bases. CDR1 and CDR2 (germline): SGHVS, FQNEAQ. There are 15 residues in the CDR3. Trimming stripped 6 bases from V and 4 bases from J, with 18 bases between. CDR3 residues: CASRETGRTRETQYF. The CDR3 DNA sequence: TGTGCCAGCAGAGAGACCGGGAGAACTCGAGAGACCCAGTACTTC.